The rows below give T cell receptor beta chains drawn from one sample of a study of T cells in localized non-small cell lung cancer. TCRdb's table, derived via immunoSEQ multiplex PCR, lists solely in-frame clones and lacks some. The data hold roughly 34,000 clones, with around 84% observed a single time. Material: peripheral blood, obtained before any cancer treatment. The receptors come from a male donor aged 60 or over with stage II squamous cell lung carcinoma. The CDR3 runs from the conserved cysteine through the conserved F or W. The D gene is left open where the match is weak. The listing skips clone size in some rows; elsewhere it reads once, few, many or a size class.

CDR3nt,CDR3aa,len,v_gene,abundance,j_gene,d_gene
TGTGCTAGTGGTTTTGCGGGGGGCATGACCTACGAGCAGTACTTC,CASGFAGGMTYEQYF,15,TRBV12-5,.,TRBJ2-7,TRBD2
TGTGCCAGCACGGGGCGGGGGACCTACAATGAGCAGTTCTTC,CASTGRGTYNEQFF,14,TRBV6-1,.,TRBJ2-1,TRBD2
TGTGCCAGCAGCCTACGGACAGGGGGCCCCACAGATACGCAGTATTTT,CASSLRTGGPTDTQYF,16,TRBV5-4,.,TRBJ2-3,TRBD1
TGTGCCAGCAGCGTATCGGGGGCCCCGGGCACTGAAGCTTTCTTT,CASSVSGAPGTEAFF,15,TRBV9,.,TRBJ1-1,.
TGTGCCAGCTCACCAGGGACAGGGGTGGATACGCAGTATTTT,CASSPGTGVDTQYF,14,TRBV18,.,TRBJ2-3,TRBD1
TGTGCCAGCAGTTTACAAGGGGCTGGAAACACCATATATTTT,CASSLQGAGNTIYF,14,TRBV28,.,TRBJ1-3,.
TGTGCCAGCAGCTTACGACAGGGTAATGAAAAACTGTTTTTT,CASSLRQGNEKLFF,14,TRBV7-9,.,TRBJ1-4,TRBD1
TGTGCCAGCGGAACCAGGGACATTCAGTACTTC,CASGTRDIQYF,11,TRBV6-1,.,TRBJ2-4,.
TGTGCCAGCAGCTTAGACGGACAGGGTTATACCAAAAACATTCAGTACTTC,CASSLDGQGYTKNIQYF,17,TRBV7-8,.,TRBJ2-4,TRBD1
TGTGCCAGCAGCTTGGCCTCAAGGGGGTCCCCTTTTGGTGAGCAGTACTTC,CASSLASRGSPFGEQYF,17,TRBV5-4,few,TRBJ2-7,.
TGCGCCAGCAGCCGAAATACAGAATCCTACGAGCAGTACTTC,CASSRNTESYEQYF,14,TRBV4-1,.,TRBJ2-7,.
TGTGCCTGGAGACAGGGTCCAGAAGCTTTCTTT,CAWRQGPEAFF,11,TRBV30,.,TRBJ1-1,.
TGTGCCAGCAGCCAAGATGGAGGGAGTACCTATGGCTACACCTTC,CASSQDGGSTYGYTF,15,TRBV14,.,TRBJ1-2,.
TGTGCCAGCAGCTCTACAGGACTTAGGGACACCGGGGAGCTGTTTTTT,CASSSTGLRDTGELFF,16,TRBV4-2,.,TRBJ2-2,.
TGTGCCAGCAGTTTAGGAAACAGGGGCACTGAAGCTTTCTTT,CASSLGNRGTEAFF,14,TRBV28,.,TRBJ1-1,TRBD1
TGTGCCTGGAGTGTAGGCACAGGCCCGGGGTACGAGCAGTACTTC,CAWSVGTGPGYEQYF,15,TRBV30,few,TRBJ2-7,.
TGCGCCAGCAGCTTGGGCCTGACTAGCGGGGTAGGTGAGCAGTTCTTC,CASSLGLTSGVGEQFF,16,TRBV5-1,.,TRBJ2-1,TRBD2
TGTGCCAGCAGCAGGGATAACTATGGCTACACCTTC,CASSRDNYGYTF,12,TRBV7-9,few,TRBJ1-2,.
TGTGCCAGCAGTGCTGGGACAGAGTACAATGAGCAGTTCTTC,CASSAGTEYNEQFF,14,TRBV6-4,.,TRBJ2-1,TRBD1
TGTGCCAGCAGCTTAGGTCCTCCGACAGACAGGGGGACTAGCGGGACCACAGATACGCAGTATTTT,CASSLGPPTDRGTSGTTDTQYF,22,TRBV7-3,.,TRBJ2-3,TRBD2
TGTGCCAGCAGTCTCGGTATCCGGGGATCGTACAATGAGCAGTTCTTC,CASSLGIRGSYNEQFF,16,TRBV28,.,TRBJ2-1,.
TGCGCCAGCAGCTTGGCGTCCTCTGGGGCCAACGTCCTGACTTTC,CASSLASSGANVLTF,15,TRBV5-1,once,TRBJ2-6,.
TGTGCCAGCAGCCCTGGAGGTCCCCCGTATGGCTACACCTTC,CASSPGGPPYGYTF,14,TRBV28,few,TRBJ1-2,.
TGTGCCAGCAGTTTTGTAGCCGGGACTAGCGCGTACTACGAGCAGTACTTC,CASSFVAGTSAYYEQYF,17,TRBV4-2,.,TRBJ2-7,TRBD2
TGTGCCAGCAGTCCCCCACAGGGCTGGGAGACCCAGTACTTC,CASSPPQGWETQYF,14,TRBV28,once,TRBJ2-5,.
TGTGCCAGCAGCTCCATAGGGGGTCCCGGGGAGCTGTTTTTT,CASSSIGGPGELFF,14,TRBV7-3,.,TRBJ2-2,.
TGTGCCAGCAGCGCGGGCACTGAAGCTTTCTTT,CASSAGTEAFF,11,TRBV7-6,few,TRBJ1-1,.
TGTGCCAGCAGCGTAGAAGGGGGCACAGATACGCAGTATTTT,CASSVEGGTDTQYF,14,TRBV9,.,TRBJ2-3,.
TGTGCCAGCACTCCGGGGGGGTCTGGAAACACCATATATTTT,CASTPGGSGNTIYF,14,TRBV28,.,TRBJ1-3,.
TGTGCCAGCACAAGAGACTTGACAGGGTCAGGAAACACCATATATTTT,CASTRDLTGSGNTIYF,16,TRBV28,few,TRBJ1-3,TRBD1
TGCGCCAGCACCCGGGGGGGCTCCTACAATGAGCAGTTCTTC,CASTRGGSYNEQFF,14,TRBV5-1,.,TRBJ2-1,TRBD2
TGTGCCAGCAGTGAGAGCCATAGCAATCAGCCCCAGCATTTT,CASSESHSNQPQHF,14,TRBV6-1,.,TRBJ1-5,.
TGTGCCAGCAGCCTTGGGACTAGCAGCTCAGATACGCAGTATTTT,CASSLGTSSSDTQYF,15,TRBV7-3,.,TRBJ2-3,TRBD2
TGTGCCAGCAGGCCAGCTACCTTTCAAGAGACCCAGTACTTC,CASRPATFQETQYF,14,TRBV28,.,TRBJ2-5,.
TGTGCCACCAGCAGAGATAATTCCCCCCCTGCTAGCGGGAGTTACAATGAGCAGTTCTTC,CATSRDNSPPASGSYNEQFF,20,TRBV15,.,TRBJ2-1,TRBD2
TGTGCCAGCAGCTTACTCGGGGCAAAGGGGGCCCAGTACTTC,CASSLLGAKGAQYF,14,TRBV7-9,.,TRBJ2-5,.
TGCGCCAGCAGCCCAAATCTGGGGGGTACTGTCGATACGCAGTATTTT,CASSPNLGGTVDTQYF,16,TRBV5-1,once,TRBJ2-3,.
TGTGCCAGCAGCACCGGACAGGGGGCGATCACTGAAGCTTTCTTT,CASSTGQGAITEAFF,15,TRBV11-3,.,TRBJ1-1,TRBD1
TGTGCCTGGGGGACGGTCCGGTCAATGAGGCAGTTCTTC,CAWGTVRSMRQFF,13,TRBV30,once,TRBJ2-1,.
TGCGCCAGCAGCCCCAGACTAGCGGGAGGCGGCACAGATACGCAGTATTTT,CASSPRLAGGGTDTQYF,17,TRBV5-1,.,TRBJ2-3,TRBD2
TGTGCCAGCAGTTTATCCGGGACCAATAATTCACCCCTCCACTTT,CASSLSGTNNSPLHF,15,TRBV27,.,TRBJ1-6,.
TGCAGCGTTGAAACGGGGATTGAAGCTTTCTTT,CSVETGIEAFF,11,TRBV29-1,.,TRBJ1-1,.
TGTGCCTGGAGTCCCAGAACCGGGACAGGGTCCTACGAGCAGTACTTC,CAWSPRTGTGSYEQYF,16,TRBV30,.,TRBJ2-7,TRBD1